These T cell receptor beta chains were read from a single sample in a study of cytomegalovirus exposure and HLA in healthy donors. Libraries were prepared by immunoSEQ multiplex PCR; TCRdb keeps only in-frame clonotypes and omits some of them. The sample lists some 210,000 clones; over 60% were seen once. The sample taken for sequencing was PBMCs. These receptors were collected from a woman aged 25-40 years in good health and CMV-seropositive. CDR3s include the opening cysteine and the closing phenylalanine or tryptophan. Each record gives: J gene, clone size, V gene, D gene, CDR3 length, CDR3 DNA, CDR3 protein. The D gene is left open where the match is weak. A row's size may be missing; if present it is once, few, many or a size class.

J: TRBJ2-5
size: -
V: TRBV2
D: TRBD2
length: 18
DNA: TGTGCCAGCAGTGCATTAGGACTAGCGGGGGGGCCGGGGGAGACCCAGTACTTC
CDR3: CASSALGLAGGPGETQYF

J: TRBJ2-7
size: -
V: TRBV9
D: -
length: 14
DNA: TGTGCCAGCAGCCCGACTTCCAAGTCCTACGAGCAGTACTTC
CDR3: CASSPTSKSYEQYF

J: TRBJ2-1
size: -
V: TRBV6-5
D: TRBD2
length: 15
DNA: TGTGCCAGCAGTAAGTTGGCTAGCGGTCGCAATGAGCAGTTCTTC
CDR3: CASSKLASGRNEQFF

J: TRBJ2-7
size: -
V: TRBV7-8
D: -
length: 15
DNA: TGTGCCAGCAGTTTTCAACGGGGGACGACATACGAGCAGTACTTC
CDR3: CASSFQRGTTYEQYF

J: TRBJ2-2
size: few
V: TRBV4-3
D: -
length: 15
DNA: TGCGCCAGCAGCCAAGATGGGAAGGGGTCCGGGGAGCTGTTTTTT
CDR3: CASSQDGKGSGELFF

J: TRBJ2-7
size: -
V: TRBV28
D: -
length: 18
DNA: TGTGCCAGCAGTTTGGCCGCAGGCGGCCTCGGACATATCTACGAGCAGTACTTC
CDR3: CASSLAAGGLGHIYEQYF

J: TRBJ2-2
size: -
V: TRBV29-1
D: TRBD1
length: 13
DNA: TGCAGCGTTGCCAGGGGGCCCACCGGGGAGCTGTTTTTT
CDR3: CSVARGPTGELFF

J: TRBJ1-4
size: few
V: TRBV28
D: -
length: 12
DNA: TGTGCCATCCAGGGGTTGGGTGAAAAACTGTTTTTT
CDR3: CAIQGLGEKLFF

J: TRBJ2-1
size: once
V: TRBV4-3
D: TRBD2
length: 20
DNA: TGCGCCAGCAGCCAAGCCCTTAGACTAGCGGGGGCCGAGCCTTACAATGAGCAGTTCTTC
CDR3: CASSQALRLAGAEPYNEQFF

J: TRBJ1-5
size: once
V: TRBV7-2
D: -
length: 12
DNA: TGTGCCAGCAGTTTAGACACGGGGTCCCAGCATTTT
CDR3: CASSLDTGSQHF

J: TRBJ2-2
size: -
V: TRBV7-6
D: TRBD2
length: 16
DNA: TGTGCCAGCAGCTTAGCCAGGGAGGGTCTTTCCGGGGAGCTGTTTTTT
CDR3: CASSLAREGLSGELFF

J: TRBJ2-1
size: -
V: TRBV7-9
D: -
length: 13
DNA: TGTGCCAGCAGCTTAGATGGCCTCAATGAGCAGTTCTTC
CDR3: CASSLDGLNEQFF

J: TRBJ2-1
size: -
V: TRBV4-2
D: TRBD2
length: 18
DNA: TGTGCCAGCAGCCTTGGGGCGGGAGAACGCTTAAACTACAATGAGCAGTTCTTC
CDR3: CASSLGAGERLNYNEQFF

J: TRBJ2-7
size: -
V: TRBV4-2
D: TRBD1
length: 15
DNA: TGTGCCAGCAGCCCCCGACAGGGAGAGGACTACGAGCAGTACTTC
CDR3: CASSPRQGEDYEQYF

J: TRBJ1-1
size: -
V: TRBV19
D: -
length: 14
DNA: TGTGCCAGTAGCGTCTATGCTGAGAACACTGAAGCTTTCTTT
CDR3: CASSVYAENTEAFF

J: TRBJ1-6
size: -
V: TRBV28
D: TRBD1
length: 14
DNA: TGTGCCAGCACCAGGACAGGGTTTAATTCACCCCTCCACTTT
CDR3: CASTRTGFNSPLHF

J: TRBJ1-1
size: -
V: TRBV4-1
D: -
length: 14
DNA: TGCGCCAGCTCTGCCTCGGGCAGGGGCGCTGAAGCTTTCTTT
CDR3: CASSASGRGAEAFF